The 23 T cell receptor beta chains reported below all come from one sample, sequenced in a study of T cell repertoires in cytomegalovirus infection. No antigen has been assigned to these receptors. TCRdb used MiXCR to reprocess the reads, holding one entry per CDR3 protein. The sample lists 700,000 to 900,000 distinct CDR3 sequences; 25% to 30% were seen once. This specimen was cultured CD8+ T cells from PBMCs, taken from culture after CMV antigen stimulation. These receptors all come from a human donor in good health (CMV status not recorded). Some clones in this sample may be carry-over from other donors' samples.

The rearrangement links TRBV7-8 to TRBJ1-1; tentative D call: TRBD1 (5 bases). Germline V gene lookup returns CDR1 SGHVS and CDR2 FQNEAQ. There are 13 residues in the CDR3. Trimming shortened V by 5 bases and J by 3 bases, and 10 bases separated the two germline ends. Written as DNA, the CDR3 is TGTGCCAGCAGCCCAGGGAGTTACACTGAAGCTTTCTTT. It is translated as CASSPGSYTEAFF.

About this clonotype itself: At one of its ends the junction is not consistent with the germline gene, which may arise from a read error. The chain combines TRBV2 with TRBJ1-1, with no clear D. Germline V gene sequence: CDR1 SNHLY, CDR2 FYNNEI. This CDR3 region has 13 residues. CDR3 sequence (DNA): TGTGCCAGCAGTGAAGAACTCAGTCGCATATTTCTCTTT. It encodes CASSEELSRIFLF.

V gene TRBV20-1 combines with J gene TRBJ2-7; D unresolved. CDR1 and CDR2 from the germline V gene are DFQATT and SNEGSKA (reference sequence). Trimming took off 0 bases at V and 4 bases at J, with 13 bases between the two ends. The CDR3 is made up of 14 amino acids. The CDR3 here is CSARDDDGRYEQYF. The DNA for the CDR3 is TGCAGTGCTAGAGATGACGACGGTAGATACGAGCAGTACTTC.

The rearrangement joins TRBV10-3 to TRBJ1-3, with D unclear. There are 18 residues in the CDR3. The germline CDR1 and CDR2 sequences are ENHRY and SYGVKD. V dropped 0 bases and J dropped 0 bases, with 15 bases sitting between them. DNA for the CDR3: TGTGCCATCAGTGAGTCGACTCAGATTCGGAGCTCTGGAAACACCATATATTTT. Its protein product is CAISESTQIRSSGNTIYF.

This clonotype was recorded many times. V and J are TRBV7-8 and TRBJ2-5; a possible D gene is TRBD1 (6 bases). The CDR3 length is 18 residues. Trimming pared 5 bases from V and 1 base from J, leaving 23 bases between. Looked up from germline, CDR1 is SGHVS and CDR2 is FQNEAQ. Here the CDR3 reads CASSLGSAWGPSQETQYF. The DNA for the CDR3 is TGTGCCAGCAGCCTGGGGTCCGCGTGGGGGCCTTCCCAAGAGACCCAGTACTTC.

This clonotype was counted many times. V is TRBV5-6 and J is TRBJ2-7; tentatively, D is TRBD1 or TRBD2 (5 bases each). Germline V gene data show CDR1 as SGHDT and CDR2 as YYEEEE. CDR3 size: 11 residues. Trimming removed 0 bases at V and 7 bases at J, with 5 bases between. This chain's CDR3 is CASSLGGEQYV. DNA for the CDR3: TGTGCCAGCAGCTTGGGGGGGGAGCAGTACGTC.

This rearrangement joins TRBV7-6 to TRBJ1-5; 9 bases align to TRBD1. This CDR3 has 17 amino acids. V lost 5 bases, J lost 3 bases, and 11 bases stayed unmatched. Germline V gene sequence: CDR1 SGHVS, CDR2 FNYEAQ. CDR3: CASSPAWDRAPNQPQHF. The CDR3 nucleotides read TGTGCCAGCAGCCCCGCCTGGGACAGGGCACCCAATCAGCCCCAGCATTTT.

This clonotype was detected a few times. This chain uses TRBV7-9 with TRBJ1-2, with 7 bases fitting TRBD1. Trimming at V came to 5 bases and at J to 4 bases, leaving 7 bases not matched to a gene. The V gene's germline CDR1 is SEHNR and CDR2 FQNEAQ (reference sequence). This CDR3 is 14 amino acids long. The DNA for the CDR3 is TGTGCCAGCAGCCTGGGACAGACGACCTATGGCTACACCTTC. This codes for CASSLGQTTYGYTF.

This clonotype has at least ten counts. One junction end does not reproduce the germline sequence, and a read error may be involved. The chain links TRBV7-2 to TRBJ1-1; a possible D gene is TRBD1 (5 bases). In germline, CDR1 is SGHTA, CDR2 FQGNSA. CDR3 size: 12 residues. The CDR3, as DNA: TGTGCCAGCAGCCCCGAATGGGGGGACCGGGTCTTT. Amino acids: CASSPEWGDRVF.

This clonotype was found a few times. This rearrangement joins TRBV6-2 or TRBV6-3 to TRBJ2-1, with D tentatively TRBD1 or TRBD2 (5 bases each). This CDR3 contains 13 residues. Germline V gives CDR1 MNHEY, CDR2 SVGEGT. Trimming took off 7 bases at V and 7 bases at J, with 14 bases between the two ends. CDR3 amino acids: CASTNLEGNEQFF. The CDR3 region has the DNA TGTGCCAGCACAAACCTAGAGGGGAATGAGCAGTTCTTC.

This clonotype was seen a handful of times. CDR3 loop: CASSMKGDEQYF. The CDR3 DNA is TGTGCCAGCAGCATGAAAGGCGATGAGCAGTACTTC. The genes are TRBV7-9 and TRBJ2-7; D call uncertain. Trimming cost V 5 bases and J 7 bases, with 12 bases left between them. CDR1 and CDR2 (germline): SEHNR, FQNEAQ (reference sequence). The CDR3 totals 12 residues.

This chain connects TRBV9 to TRBJ1-2, with a possible D match to TRBD1 (5 bases). CDR1 is SGDLS and CDR2 is YYNGEE in the germline V gene. Trimming stripped 0 bases from V and 1 base from J, with 10 bases between. CDR3 size: 15 residues. The CDR3 DNA reads TGTGCCAGCAGCGTAGCAGGGACTCTTAACTATGGCTACACCTTC. It codes for CASSVAGTLNYGYTF.

The genes are TRBV6-5 and TRBJ2-1; 14 bases are a match to TRBD2. The V gene's germline CDR1 is MNHEY and CDR2 SVGAGI. Unmatched junction bases numbered 8, after V lost 0 bases and J lost 4 bases. The CDR3 contains 19 residues. Here the CDR3 DNA reads TGTGCCAGCAGTTACTCGAGCGGACTAGCGGGGGGTCGGTACAATGAGCAGTTCTTC. Translation gives CASSYSSGLAGGRYNEQFF.

This clonotype was seen only a few times. This chain uses TRBV29-1 with TRBJ2-1; D gene unclear. The V and J ends lost 4 bases and 4 bases respectively, with 11 bases between them. Germline V gene sequence: CDR1 SQVTM, CDR2 ANQGSEA. This CDR3 spans 13 amino acids. The CDR3 nucleotides are TGCAGCGTTGGGGGTCTTCGTTACAATGAGCAGTTCTTC. Protein: CSVGGLRYNEQFF.

This clonotype was observed a few times. The rearrangement links TRBV6-2 or TRBV6-3 to TRBJ2-7, with unresolved D. The ends were cut back, 0 bases at V and 3 bases at J, with 9 bases in the middle. This CDR3 has 14 residues. CDR1 MNHEY and CDR2 SVGEGT come from the germline V gene. CDR3 coding DNA: TGTGCCAGCAGTTACTCTTACCGAAGCTACGAGCAGTACGTC. Its translation is CASSYSYRSYEQYV.

This clonotype has only one observation. The chain joins TRBV27 to TRBJ2-1; D is possibly TRBD2 (5 bases). This CDR3 comprises 19 residues. Germline V gives CDR1 MNHEY, CDR2 SMNVEV (reference sequence). The V end lost 6 bases, the J end lost 0 bases, and 24 bases lay between the germline ends. The CDR3 region is CASSPLSASPAGSYNEQFF. DNA of the CDR3: TGTGCCAGCAGCCCCCTTAGTGCTAGCCCGGCAGGCTCCTACAATGAGCAGTTCTTC.

The chain couples TRBV27 to TRBJ1-1; 7 nucleotides match TRBD1. The V gene's germline CDR1 is MNHEY and CDR2 SMNVEV (reference sequence). The CDR3 consists of 15 residues. The V segment lost 6 bases and the J segment 3 bases; nucleotides outside the gene matches: 10. The CDR3 region has the DNA TGTGCCAGCAGGGAACGTGGACAGGACCACACTGAAGCTTTCTTT. Its translation: CASRERGQDHTEAFF.

This clonotype was seen at least ten times. The chain combines TRBV7-3 with TRBJ2-1; 9 nucleotides line up with TRBD1. V lost 1 base to trimming and J lost 15 bases; unmatched junction nucleotides: 7. CDR3 length: 13 residues. Germline V CDR1 and CDR2: SGHTA, FQGTGA. The CDR3 DNA is TGTGCCAGCAGCTTAAAAGGGGACAGGGCCCCGTTCTTC. Its protein is CASSLKGDRAPFF.

This clonotype was seen at least ten times. The chain carries TRBV20-1 and TRBJ2-3; tentative D call: TRBD2 (5 bases). The germline CDR1 and CDR2 sequences are DFQATT and SNEGSKA (reference sequence). The CDR3 has 13 amino acids. The germline V and J ends were trimmed by 3 bases and 8 bases, with 15 bases remaining between them. CDR3 nucleotides: TGCAGTGCTAGTGCCGGGGAGAAGGGTACGCAGTATTTT. Translated, it gives CSASAGEKGTQYF.

The sample holds many counts of this clonotype. The chain couples TRBV27 to TRBJ1-5; D unresolved. Trimming removed 3 bases at V and 4 bases at J, with 7 bases between. CDR1 is MNHEY, CDR2 SMNVEV, per germline (reference sequence). CDR3 length equals 13 residues. The CDR3 region has the DNA TGTGCCAGCAGTTTGACAATTAATCAGCCCCAGCATTTT. Protein product: CASSLTINQPQHF.

This clonotype appeared a few times. The V call is TRBV9, the J call TRBJ1-3; 9 nucleotides line up with TRBD1. V shed 3 bases and J 5 bases; nucleotides not matched to a gene: 3. Germline CDR1 reads SGDLS; CDR2 reads YYNGEE. This CDR3 is built from 14 residues. The CDR3 reads CASSGGQGRNTIYF. The CDR3 DNA follows: TGTGCCAGCAGCGGGGGACAGGGAAGAAACACCATATATTTT.

The chain joins TRBV5-1 to TRBJ2-1, with TRBD1 identical over 8 bases. Germline CDR1 and CDR2: SGHRS and YFSETQ. The CDR3 extends over 15 amino acids. The J segment lost 6 bases and the V segment lost 9 bases, leaving 14 bases of the junction unmatched. The CDR3 region has the DNA TGCGCCACCTCATTCGACAGGGGTTATTTCAATGAGCAGTTCTTC. This codes for CATSFDRGYFNEQFF.

V gene TRBV18 combines with J gene TRBJ2-7; D unclear. Trimming left V 6 bases short and J 4 bases short, with 13 bases between. CDR3 length: 13 amino acids. The V gene's germline CDR1 is KGHSH and CDR2 LQKENI. This CDR3 is CASSLDIFYEQYV. CDR3 DNA: TGTGCCAGCTCCCTCGACATCTTTTACGAGCAGTACGTC.